This T cell receptor (beta chain) was retrieved from a study of blood T cell repertoires in COVID-19. Study details: The origin of the acute and convalescent COVID-19 samples was the United States, Italy and Spain. PBMCs, B-cell-depleted T cells, or T cells provided the cDNA or gDNA that made up the material.

How the authors handled the data: By means of reference gene primer amplification, nucleated cell counts were estimated. Produced via immunoSEQ multiplex PCR; TCRdb's table is partial and in-frame only. Clone size and V and J calls were adopted from that table, with D and trimming inferred from the DNA. The sample has 160,000 or so clones; about four fifths are singletons. CDR1 SGHDT and CDR2 YYEEEE come from the germline V gene. V lost 4 bases to trimming and J lost 4 bases, with 17 bases between them. CDR3 size: 15 residues. The sample was peripheral blood. The chain recombines TRBV5-6 with TRBJ1-2; a weak D match, TRBD1 (5 bases). This TCR derives from a man aged 60 to 69 with active or convalescent COVID-19. The CDR3 bases are TGTGCCAGCAGCGAGTCGACAGCCTTACCCTATGGCTACACCTTC. Encoded protein: CASSESTALPYGYTF.